The clone carrying this T cell receptor beta chain was seen a few times. Its antigen remains unknown. This sample is drawn from a study of T cells after yellow fever vaccination. Overall study results and limits: By day 5 rather than day 15, the secondary response had peaked, though it was weaker. Across the CD4 and CD8 compartments, a small share of clonotypes was present in both.

Per the germline V gene, CDR1 is LNHNV and CDR2 is YYDKDF (reference sequence). CDR3 length: 14 residues. V lost 3 bases, J lost 2 bases, and 10 bases lay in between. TCRdb processed the 5' RACE reads anew with MiXCR; each CDR3 protein has one entry. The sample has 250,000 or so distinct CDR3 sequences, around 6.7% seen once. The sequences come from CD4+ T cells sorted from PBMCs, collected on the day of the yellow fever booster vaccination. The sequence was obtained from a man aged 30 to 45 who received the YFV17D yellow fever vaccine. The V call is TRBV15, the J call TRBJ2-5, with D perhaps given as TRBD1 or TRBD2 (5 bases each). CDR3 nucleotide sequence: TGTGCCACCAGCAGCCGGGGCGGTCAAGAGACCCAGTACTTC. It translates to CATSSRGGQETQYF.